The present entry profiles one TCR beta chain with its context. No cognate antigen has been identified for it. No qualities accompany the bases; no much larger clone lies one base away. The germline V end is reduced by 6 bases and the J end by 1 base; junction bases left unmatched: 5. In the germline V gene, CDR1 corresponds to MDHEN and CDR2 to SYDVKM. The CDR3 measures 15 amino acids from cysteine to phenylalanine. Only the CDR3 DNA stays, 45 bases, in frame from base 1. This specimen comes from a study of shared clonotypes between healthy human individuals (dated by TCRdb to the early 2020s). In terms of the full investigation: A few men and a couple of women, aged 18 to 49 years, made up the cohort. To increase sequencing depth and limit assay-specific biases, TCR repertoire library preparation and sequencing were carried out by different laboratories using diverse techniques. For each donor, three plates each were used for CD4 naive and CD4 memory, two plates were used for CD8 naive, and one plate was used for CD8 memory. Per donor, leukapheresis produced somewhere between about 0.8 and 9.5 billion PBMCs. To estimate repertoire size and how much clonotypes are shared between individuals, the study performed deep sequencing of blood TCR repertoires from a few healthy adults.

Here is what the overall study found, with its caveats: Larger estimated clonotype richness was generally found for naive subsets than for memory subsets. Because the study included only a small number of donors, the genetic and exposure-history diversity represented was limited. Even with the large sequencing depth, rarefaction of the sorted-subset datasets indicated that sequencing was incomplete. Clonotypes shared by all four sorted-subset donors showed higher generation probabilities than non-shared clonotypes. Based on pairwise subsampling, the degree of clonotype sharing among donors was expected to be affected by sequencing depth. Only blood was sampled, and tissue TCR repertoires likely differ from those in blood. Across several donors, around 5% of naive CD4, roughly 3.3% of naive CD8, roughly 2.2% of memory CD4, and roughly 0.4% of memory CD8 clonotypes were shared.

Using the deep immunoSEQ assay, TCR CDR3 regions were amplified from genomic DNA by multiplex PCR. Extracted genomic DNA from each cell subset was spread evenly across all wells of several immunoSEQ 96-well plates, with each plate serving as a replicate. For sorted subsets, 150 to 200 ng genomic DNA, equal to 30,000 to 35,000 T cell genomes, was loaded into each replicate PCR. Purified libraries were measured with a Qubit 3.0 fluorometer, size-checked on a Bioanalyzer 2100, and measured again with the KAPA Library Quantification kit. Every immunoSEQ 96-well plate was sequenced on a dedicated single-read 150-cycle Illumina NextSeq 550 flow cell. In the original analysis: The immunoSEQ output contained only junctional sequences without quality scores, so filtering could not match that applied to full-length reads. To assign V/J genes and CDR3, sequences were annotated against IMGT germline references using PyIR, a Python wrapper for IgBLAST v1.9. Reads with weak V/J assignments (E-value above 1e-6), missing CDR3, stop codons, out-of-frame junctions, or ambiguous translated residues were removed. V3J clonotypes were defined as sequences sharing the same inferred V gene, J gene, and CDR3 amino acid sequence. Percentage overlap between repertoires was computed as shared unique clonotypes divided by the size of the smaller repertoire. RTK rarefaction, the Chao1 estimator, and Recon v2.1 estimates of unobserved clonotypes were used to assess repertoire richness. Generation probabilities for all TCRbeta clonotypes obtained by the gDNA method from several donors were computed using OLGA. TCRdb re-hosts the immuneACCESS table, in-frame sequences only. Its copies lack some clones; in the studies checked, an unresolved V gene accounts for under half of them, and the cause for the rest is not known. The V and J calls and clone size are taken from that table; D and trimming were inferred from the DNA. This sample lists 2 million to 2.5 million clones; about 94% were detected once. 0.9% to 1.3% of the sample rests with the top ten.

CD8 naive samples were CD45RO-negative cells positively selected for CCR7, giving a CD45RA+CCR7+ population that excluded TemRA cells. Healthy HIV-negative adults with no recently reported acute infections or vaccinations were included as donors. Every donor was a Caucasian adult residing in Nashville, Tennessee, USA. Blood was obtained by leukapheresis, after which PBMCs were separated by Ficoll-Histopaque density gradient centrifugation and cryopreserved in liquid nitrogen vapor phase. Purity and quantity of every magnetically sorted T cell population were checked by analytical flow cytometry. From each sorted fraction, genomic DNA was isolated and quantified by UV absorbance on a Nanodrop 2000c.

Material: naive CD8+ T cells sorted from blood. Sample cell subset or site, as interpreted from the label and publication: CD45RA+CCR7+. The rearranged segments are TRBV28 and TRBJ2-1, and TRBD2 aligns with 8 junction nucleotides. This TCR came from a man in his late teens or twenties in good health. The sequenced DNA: TGTGCCAGCAGCAGTATAGCGGGGTCCTACAATGAGCAGTTCTTC. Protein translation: CASSSIAGSYNEQFF.